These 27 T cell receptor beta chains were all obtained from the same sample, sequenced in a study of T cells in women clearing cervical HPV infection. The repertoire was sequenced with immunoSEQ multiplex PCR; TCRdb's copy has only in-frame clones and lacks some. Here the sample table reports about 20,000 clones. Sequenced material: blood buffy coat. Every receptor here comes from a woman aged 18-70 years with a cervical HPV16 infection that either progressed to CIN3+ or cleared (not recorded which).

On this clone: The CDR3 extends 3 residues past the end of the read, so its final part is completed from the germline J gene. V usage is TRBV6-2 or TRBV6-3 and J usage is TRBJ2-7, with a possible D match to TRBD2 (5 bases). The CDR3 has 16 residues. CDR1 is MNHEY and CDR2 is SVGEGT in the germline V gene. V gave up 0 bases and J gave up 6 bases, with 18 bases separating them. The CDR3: CASSYSKGRGLSEQYF. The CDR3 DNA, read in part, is TGTGCCAGCAGTTACTCGAAAGGTAGAGGGCTCTCCGAG.

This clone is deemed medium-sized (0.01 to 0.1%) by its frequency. The DNA read from the CDR3 is TGTGCCAGCTCACTTACGACAGGAATCGGCACAGATACG. Translating gives CASSLTTGIGTDT. The full CDR3 is CASSLTTGIGTDTQYF. The J gene is TRBJ2-3, the V gene TRBV18; TRBD1 is a possible D gene (6 bases). The read gets to within 3 residues of the CDR3 end, and the germline J gene fills in the rest. The V end lost 4 bases, the J end lost 1 base, and 15 bases lay between the germline ends. This CDR3 has 16 residues. Germline loops: CDR1 KGHSH, CDR2 LQKENI.

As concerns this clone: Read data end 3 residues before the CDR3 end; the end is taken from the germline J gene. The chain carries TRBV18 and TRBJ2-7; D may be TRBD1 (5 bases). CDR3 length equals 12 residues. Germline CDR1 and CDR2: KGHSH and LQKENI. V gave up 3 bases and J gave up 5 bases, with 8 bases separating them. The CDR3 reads CASSPGANEQYF. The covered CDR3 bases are TGTGCCAGCTCACCTGGGGCGAACGAG.

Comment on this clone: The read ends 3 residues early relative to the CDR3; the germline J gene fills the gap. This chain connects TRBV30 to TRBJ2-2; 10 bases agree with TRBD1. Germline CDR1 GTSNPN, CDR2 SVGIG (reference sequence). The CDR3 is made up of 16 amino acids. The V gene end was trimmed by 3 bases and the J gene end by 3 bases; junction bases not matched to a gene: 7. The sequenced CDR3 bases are TGTGCCTGGAGGTTCGGGACAGGGGATTACACCGGGGAG. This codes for CAWRFGTGDYTGE. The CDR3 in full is CAWRFGTGDYTGELFF.

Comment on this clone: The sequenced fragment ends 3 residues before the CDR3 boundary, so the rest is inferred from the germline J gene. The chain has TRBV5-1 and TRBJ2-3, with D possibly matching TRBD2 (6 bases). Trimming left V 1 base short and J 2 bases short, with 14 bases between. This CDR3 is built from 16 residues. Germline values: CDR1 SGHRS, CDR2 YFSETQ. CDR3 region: CASSLSGLATTDTQYF. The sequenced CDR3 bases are TGCGCCAGCAGCTTGTCGGGACTGGCTACCACAGATACG. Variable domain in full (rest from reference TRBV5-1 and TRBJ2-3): KAGVTQTPRYLIKTRGQQVTLSCSPISGHRSVSWYQQTPGQGLQFLFEYFSETQRNKGNFPGRFSGRQFSNSRSEMNVSTLELGDSALYLCASSLSGLATTDTQYFGPGTRLTVL.

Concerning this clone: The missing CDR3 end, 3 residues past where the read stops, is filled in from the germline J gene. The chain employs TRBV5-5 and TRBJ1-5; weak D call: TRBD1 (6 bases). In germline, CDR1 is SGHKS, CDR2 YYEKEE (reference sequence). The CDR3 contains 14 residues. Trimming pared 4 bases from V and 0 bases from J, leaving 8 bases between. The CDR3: CASSVQGSNQPQHF. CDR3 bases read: TGTGCCAGCAGCGTACAGGGTAGCAATCAGCCC.

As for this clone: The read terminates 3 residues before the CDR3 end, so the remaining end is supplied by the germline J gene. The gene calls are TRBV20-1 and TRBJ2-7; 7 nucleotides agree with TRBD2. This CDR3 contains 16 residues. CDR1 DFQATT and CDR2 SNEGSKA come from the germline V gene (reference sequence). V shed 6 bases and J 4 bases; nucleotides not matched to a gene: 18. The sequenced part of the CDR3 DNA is TGCAGTGCGAGAACTTTAGCGGGCCACGTCTCGTACGAG. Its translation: CSARTLAGHVSYE. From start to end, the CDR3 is CSARTLAGHVSYEQYF.

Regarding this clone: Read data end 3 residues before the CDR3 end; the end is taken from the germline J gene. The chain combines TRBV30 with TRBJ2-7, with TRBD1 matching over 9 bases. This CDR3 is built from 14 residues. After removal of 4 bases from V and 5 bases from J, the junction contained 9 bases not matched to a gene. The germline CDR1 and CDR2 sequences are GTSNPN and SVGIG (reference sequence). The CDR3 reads CAWNPGTGPHEQYF. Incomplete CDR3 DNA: TGTGCCTGGAATCCCGGGACAGGGCCCCACGAG.

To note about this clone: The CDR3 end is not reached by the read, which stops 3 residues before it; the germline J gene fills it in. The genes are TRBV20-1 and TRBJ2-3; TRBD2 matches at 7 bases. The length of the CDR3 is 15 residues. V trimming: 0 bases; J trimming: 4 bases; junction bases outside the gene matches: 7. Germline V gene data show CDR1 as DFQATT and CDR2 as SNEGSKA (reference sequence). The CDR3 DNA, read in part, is TGCAGTGCTAGAGATCGGAGACTAGCTTCAGATACG. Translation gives CSARDRRLASDT. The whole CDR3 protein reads CSARDRRLASDTQYF.

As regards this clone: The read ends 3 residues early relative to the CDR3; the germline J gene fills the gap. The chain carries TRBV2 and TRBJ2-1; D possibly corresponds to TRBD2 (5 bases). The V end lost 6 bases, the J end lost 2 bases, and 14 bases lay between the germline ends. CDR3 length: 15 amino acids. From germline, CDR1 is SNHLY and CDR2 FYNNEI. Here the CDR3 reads CASRSGVSAYNEQFF. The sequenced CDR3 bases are TGTGCCAGCAGGTCCGGGGTATCGGCCTACAATGAG.

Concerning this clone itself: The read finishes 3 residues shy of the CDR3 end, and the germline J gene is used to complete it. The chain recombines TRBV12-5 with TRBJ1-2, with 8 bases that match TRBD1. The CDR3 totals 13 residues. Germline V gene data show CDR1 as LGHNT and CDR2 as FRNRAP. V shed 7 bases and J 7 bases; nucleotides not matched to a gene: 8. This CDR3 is CASAQDRAGGYTF. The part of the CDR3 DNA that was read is TGTGCTAGTGCCCAGGACAGGGCGGGTGGC.

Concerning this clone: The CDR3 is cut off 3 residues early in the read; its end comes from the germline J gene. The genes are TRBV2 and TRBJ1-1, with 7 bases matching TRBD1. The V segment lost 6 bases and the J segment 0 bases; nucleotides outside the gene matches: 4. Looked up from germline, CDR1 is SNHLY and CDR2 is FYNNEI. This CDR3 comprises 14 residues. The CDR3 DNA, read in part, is TGTGCCAGCAGGCCAGGGGGACTGAACACTGAA. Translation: CASRPGGLNTE. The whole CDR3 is CASRPGGLNTEAFF. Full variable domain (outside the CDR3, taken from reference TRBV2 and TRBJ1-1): EPEVTQTPSHQVTQMGQEVILRCVPISNHLYFYWYRQILGQKVEFLVSFYNNEISEKSEIFDDQFSVERPDGSNFTLKIRSTKLEDSAMYFCASRPGGLNTEAFFGQGTRLTVV.

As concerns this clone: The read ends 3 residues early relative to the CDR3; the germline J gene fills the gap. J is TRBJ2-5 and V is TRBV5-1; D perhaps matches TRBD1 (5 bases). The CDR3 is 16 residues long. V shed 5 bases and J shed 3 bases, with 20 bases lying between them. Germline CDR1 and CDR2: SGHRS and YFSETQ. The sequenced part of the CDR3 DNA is TGCGCCAGCAGGTGGTCCACCAAAACGGACAAAGAGACC. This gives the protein CASRWSTKTDKET. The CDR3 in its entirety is CASRWSTKTDKETQYF.

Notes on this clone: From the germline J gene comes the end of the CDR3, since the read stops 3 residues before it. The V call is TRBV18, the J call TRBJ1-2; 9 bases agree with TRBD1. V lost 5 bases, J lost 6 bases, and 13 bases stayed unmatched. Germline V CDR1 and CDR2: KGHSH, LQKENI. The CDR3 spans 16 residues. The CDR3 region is CASSSMTGGFIDGYTF. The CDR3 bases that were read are TGTGCCAGCTCATCAATGACAGGGGGTTTTATTGATGGC.

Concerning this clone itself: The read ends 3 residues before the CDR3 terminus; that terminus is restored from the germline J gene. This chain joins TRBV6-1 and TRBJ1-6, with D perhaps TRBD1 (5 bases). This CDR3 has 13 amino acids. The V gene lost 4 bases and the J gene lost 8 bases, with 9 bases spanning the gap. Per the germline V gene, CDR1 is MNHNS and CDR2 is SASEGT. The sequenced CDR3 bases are TGTGCCAGCAGTGGAGACAGTGATTCACCC. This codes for CASSGDSDSP. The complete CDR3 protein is CASSGDSDSPLHF.

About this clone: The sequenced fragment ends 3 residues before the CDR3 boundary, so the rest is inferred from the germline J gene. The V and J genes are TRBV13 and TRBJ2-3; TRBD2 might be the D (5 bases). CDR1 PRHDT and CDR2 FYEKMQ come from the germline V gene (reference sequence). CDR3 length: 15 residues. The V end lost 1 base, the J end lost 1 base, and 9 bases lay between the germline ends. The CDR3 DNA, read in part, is TGTGCCAGCAGCTTAGAAACTAGAGGCACAGATACG. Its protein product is CASSLETRGTDT. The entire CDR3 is CASSLETRGTDTQYF.

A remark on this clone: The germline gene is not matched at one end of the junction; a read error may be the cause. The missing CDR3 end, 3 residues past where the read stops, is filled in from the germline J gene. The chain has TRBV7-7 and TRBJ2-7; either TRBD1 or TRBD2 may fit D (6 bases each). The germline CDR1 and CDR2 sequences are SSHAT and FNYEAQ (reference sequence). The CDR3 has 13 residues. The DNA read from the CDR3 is TGTGCTAGCAGCTTTGGAGGGGGCTACGAG. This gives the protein CASSFGGGYE. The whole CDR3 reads CASSFGGGYEQYF. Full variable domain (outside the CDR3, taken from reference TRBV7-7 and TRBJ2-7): GAGVSQSPRYKVTKRGQDVTLRCDPISSHATLYWYQQALGQGPEFLTYFNYEAQPDKSGLPSDRFSAERPEGSISTLTIQRTEQRDSAMYRCASSFGGGYEQYFGPGTRLTVT.

CDR3 sequence: CASSDSSAGGQGEQFF. CDR3 DNA, as far as it was read: TGTGCCAGCAGTGACTCGAGCGCGGGGGGGCAGGGTGAG. This chain uses TRBV6-4 with TRBJ2-1; 9 bases fit TRBD2. The read ends 3 residues shy of where the CDR3 ends; the end is completed using the germline J gene. The J segment lost 9 bases and the V segment lost 0 bases, leaving 9 bases of the junction unmatched. Germline V lookup: CDR1 MRHNA, CDR2 SNTAGT. The CDR3 length is 16 residues.

CDR3 bases read: TGTGCCAGCAGCAGGGGGTACAGTATCTACGAG. It encodes CASSRGYSIYE. The entire CDR3 protein is CASSRGYSIYEQYF. The V and J genes are TRBV5-6 and TRBJ2-7, with D tentatively TRBD1 (6 bases). The read ends 3 residues shy of where the CDR3 ends; the end is completed using the germline J gene. V was cut by 4 bases and J by 3 bases, with 14 bases left in between. This CDR3 is built from 14 residues. The germline V gene has CDR1 SGHDT and CDR2 YYEEEE.

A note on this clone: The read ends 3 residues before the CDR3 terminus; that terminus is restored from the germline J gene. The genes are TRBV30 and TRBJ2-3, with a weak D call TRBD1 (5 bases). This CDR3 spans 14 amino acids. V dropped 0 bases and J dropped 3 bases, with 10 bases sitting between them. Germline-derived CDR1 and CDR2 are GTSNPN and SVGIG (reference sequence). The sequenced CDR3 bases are TGTGCCTGGAGTGTAAGGGGTGGGACAGATACG. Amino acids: CAWSVRGGTDT. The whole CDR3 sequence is CAWSVRGGTDTQYF.

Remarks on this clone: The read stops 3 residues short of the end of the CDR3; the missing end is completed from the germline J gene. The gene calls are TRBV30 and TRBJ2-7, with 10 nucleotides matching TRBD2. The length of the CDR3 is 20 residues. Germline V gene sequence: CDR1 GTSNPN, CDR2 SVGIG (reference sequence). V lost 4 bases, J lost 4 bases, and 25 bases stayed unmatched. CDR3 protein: CAWKMSGTAGPGLARYEQYF. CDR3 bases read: TGTGCCTGGAAGATGTCCGGGACAGCCGGCCCGGGACTAGCGAGATACGAG.

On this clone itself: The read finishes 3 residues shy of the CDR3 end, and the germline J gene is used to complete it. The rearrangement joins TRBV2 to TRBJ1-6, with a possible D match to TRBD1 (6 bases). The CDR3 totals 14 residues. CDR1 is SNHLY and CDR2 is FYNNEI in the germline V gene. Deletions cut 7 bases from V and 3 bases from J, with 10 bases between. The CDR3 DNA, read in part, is TGTGCCAGCACTCTGGACAGCTATAATTCACCC. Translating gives CASTLDSYNSP. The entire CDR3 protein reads CASTLDSYNSPLHF.

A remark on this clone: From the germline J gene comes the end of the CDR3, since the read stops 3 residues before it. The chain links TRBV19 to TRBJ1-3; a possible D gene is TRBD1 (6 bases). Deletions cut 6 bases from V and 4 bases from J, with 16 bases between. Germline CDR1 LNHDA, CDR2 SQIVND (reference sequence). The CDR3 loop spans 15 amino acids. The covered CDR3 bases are TGTGCCAGTAGCGAACAGGGTCGGGGCGGAAACACC. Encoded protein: CASSEQGRGGNT. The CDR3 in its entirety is CASSEQGRGGNTIYF.

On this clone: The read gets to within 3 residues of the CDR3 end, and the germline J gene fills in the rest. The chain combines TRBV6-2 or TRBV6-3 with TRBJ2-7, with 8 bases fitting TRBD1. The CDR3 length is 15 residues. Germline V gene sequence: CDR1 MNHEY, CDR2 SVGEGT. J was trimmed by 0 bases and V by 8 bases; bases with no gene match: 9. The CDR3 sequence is CASRDRGLSSYEQYF. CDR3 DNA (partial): TGTGCCAGCCGTGACAGGGGCCTTTCCTCCTACGAG.

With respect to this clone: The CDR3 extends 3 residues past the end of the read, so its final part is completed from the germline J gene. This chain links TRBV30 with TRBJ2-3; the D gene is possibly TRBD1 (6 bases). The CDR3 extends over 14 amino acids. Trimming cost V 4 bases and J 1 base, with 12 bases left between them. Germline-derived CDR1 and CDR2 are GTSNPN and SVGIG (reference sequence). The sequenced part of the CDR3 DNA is TGTGCCTGGAACAGGGAAGTGGGCACAGATACG. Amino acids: CAWNREVGTDT. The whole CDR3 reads CAWNREVGTDTQYF.

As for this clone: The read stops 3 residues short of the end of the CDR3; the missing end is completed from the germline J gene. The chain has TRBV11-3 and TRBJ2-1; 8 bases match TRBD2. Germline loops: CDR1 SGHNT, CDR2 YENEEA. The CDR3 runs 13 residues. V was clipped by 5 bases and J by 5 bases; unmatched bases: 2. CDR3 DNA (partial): TGTGCCAGCAGCCCCGGGGGGGACAATGAG. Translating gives CASSPGGDNE. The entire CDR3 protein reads CASSPGGDNEQFF.

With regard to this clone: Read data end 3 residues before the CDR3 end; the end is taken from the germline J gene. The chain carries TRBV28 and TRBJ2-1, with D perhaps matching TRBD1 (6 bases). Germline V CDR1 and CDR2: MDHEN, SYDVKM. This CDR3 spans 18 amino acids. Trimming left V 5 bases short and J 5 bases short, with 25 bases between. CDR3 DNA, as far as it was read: TGTGCCAGCAGTAAGTGGGACCTCACAGGGATTAAGCACAATGAG. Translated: CASSKWDLTGIKHNE. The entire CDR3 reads CASSKWDLTGIKHNEQFF.